Listed below are T cell receptor beta chains from one sample, sequenced in a study of identical twins. From the 5' RACE reads, TCRdb called clonotypes with MiXCR, one entry per CDR3 protein. The sample consists of around 1.7 million distinct CDR3 sequences, under 35% of them appearing once. The sample consisted of cord blood. The origin of the receptors is a newborn girl in good health. Each CDR3 is given with its conserved first and last residue. The D gene is left open where the match is weak. The listing skips clone size in some rows; elsewhere it reads once, few, many or a size class.

J gene: TRBJ2-1
clone size: NA
D gene: TRBD2
V gene: TRBV5-1
CDR3 protein: CASSSFLAGGDEQFF
CDR3 DNA: TGCGCCAGCAGTTCTTTTCTAGCGGGAGGGGATGAGCAGTTCTTC

J gene: TRBJ2-1
clone size: many
D gene: NA
V gene: TRBV5-6
CDR3 protein: CASSLSRLPTGNEQFF
CDR3 DNA: TGTGCCAGCAGCTTGAGTAGACTACCGACGGGCAATGAGCAGTTCTTC

J gene: TRBJ2-5
clone size: NA
D gene: NA
V gene: TRBV20-1
CDR3 protein: CSASGTYQETQYF
CDR3 DNA: TGCAGTGCTAGCGGGACGTACCAAGAGACCCAGTACTTC

J gene: TRBJ2-3
clone size: NA
D gene: TRBD2
V gene: TRBV4-1
CDR3 protein: CASSHSSGDTDTQYF
CDR3 DNA: TGCGCCAGCAGCCATTCGAGCGGGGACACAGATACGCAGTATTTT

J gene: TRBJ2-1
clone size: few
D gene: NA
V gene: TRBV20-1
CDR3 protein: CSASFFVFTSNRNEQFF
CDR3 DNA: TGCAGTGCTAGTTTTTTCGTATTCACTAGCAATCGCAATGAGCAGTTCTTC

J gene: TRBJ2-1
clone size: few
D gene: TRBD1
V gene: TRBV29-1
CDR3 protein: CSVRWRDRSLALPYNEQFF
CDR3 DNA: TGCAGCGTCCGATGGAGGGACAGGTCCCTAGCGCTACCCTACAATGAGCAGTTCTTC

J gene: TRBJ2-1
clone size: many
D gene: NA
V gene: TRBV4-1
CDR3 protein: CASSQVAVSSYNEQFF
CDR3 DNA: TGCGCCAGCAGCCAGGTAGCGGTTAGCTCCTACAATGAGCAGTTCTTC

J gene: TRBJ1-6
clone size: NA
D gene: NA
V gene: TRBV11-2
CDR3 protein: CASSLAQGSNSPLHF
CDR3 DNA: TGTGCCAGCAGCTTAGCGCAGGGATCTAATTCACCCCTCCACTTT

J gene: TRBJ2-1
clone size: few
D gene: NA
V gene: TRBV4-1
CDR3 protein: CASSQVGRGNEQFF
CDR3 DNA: TGCGCCAGCAGCCAAGTGGGTAGAGGGAATGAGCAGTTCTTC

J gene: TRBJ1-1
clone size: NA
D gene: TRBD1
V gene: TRBV29-1
CDR3 protein: CSAARTGTNTEAFF
CDR3 DNA: TGCAGCGCCGCTAGGACAGGGACGAACACTGAAGCTTTCTTT

J gene: TRBJ2-1
clone size: NA
D gene: TRBD2
V gene: TRBV10-3
CDR3 protein: CAISGTSSSYNEQFF
CDR3 DNA: TGTGCCATCAGCGGGACTAGCAGCTCCTACAATGAGCAGTTCTTC

J gene: TRBJ2-7
clone size: few
D gene: NA
V gene: TRBV20-1
CDR3 protein: CSARKASDYEQYF
CDR3 DNA: TGCAGTGCTAGAAAGGCCAGCGACTACGAGCAGTACTTC

J gene: TRBJ2-3
clone size: few
D gene: TRBD2
V gene: TRBV15
CDR3 protein: CATSTQLAGGPRTDTQYF
CDR3 DNA: TGTGCCACCAGCACCCAACTAGCGGGAGGGCCGCGCACAGATACGCAGTATTTT

J gene: TRBJ2-1
clone size: NA
D gene: NA
V gene: TRBV20-1
CDR3 protein: CSAELAYNEQFF
CDR3 DNA: TGCAGTGCCGAGTTAGCCTACAATGAGCAGTTCTTC

J gene: TRBJ2-7
clone size: few
D gene: TRBD1
V gene: TRBV20-1
CDR3 protein: CSARAGTGGSYEQYF
CDR3 DNA: TGCAGTGCTAGAGCCGGGACAGGCGGTTCCTACGAGCAGTACTTC

J gene: TRBJ2-4
clone size: NA
D gene: NA
V gene: TRBV21-1
CDR3 protein: CASSKGINAKNIQYF
CDR3 DNA: TGTGCCAGCAGCAAAGGTATCAATGCCAAAAACATTCAGTACTTC

J gene: TRBJ2-7
clone size: NA
D gene: NA
V gene: TRBV15
CDR3 protein: CATSRGKITYEQYF
CDR3 DNA: TGTGCCACCAGCAGAGGAAAGATCACCTACGAGCAGTACTTC

J gene: TRBJ2-7
clone size: NA
D gene: TRBD2
V gene: TRBV28
CDR3 protein: CASSRGDYRYEQYF
CDR3 DNA: TGTGCCAGCAGTCGGGGGGACTACCGCTACGAGCAGTACTTC

J gene: TRBJ2-5
clone size: NA
D gene: NA
V gene: TRBV20-1
CDR3 protein: CSASVGQETQYF
CDR3 DNA: TGCAGTGCTAGCGTAGGGCAAGAGACCCAGTACTTC

J gene: TRBJ2-5
clone size: few
D gene: NA
V gene: TRBV9
CDR3 protein: CASSIGLRAEMYF
CDR3 DNA: TGTGCCAGCAGCATTGGACTACGGGCTGAGATGTACTTC

J gene: TRBJ2-1
clone size: NA
D gene: TRBD2
V gene: TRBV27
CDR3 protein: CASSLSVTSSISYNEQFF
CDR3 DNA: TGTGCCAGCAGTTTATCGGTGACTAGCTCTATCTCCTACAATGAGCAGTTCTTC

J gene: TRBJ2-4
clone size: NA
D gene: TRBD2
V gene: TRBV28
CDR3 protein: CASSPIAGARGGQYF
CDR3 DNA: TGTGCCAGCAGTCCGATAGCGGGAGCTAGAGGGGGGCAGTACTTC

J gene: TRBJ2-2
clone size: NA
D gene: TRBD2
V gene: TRBV3-1
CDR3 protein: CASSQGGAGVSGELFF
CDR3 DNA: TGTGCCAGCAGCCAAGGGGGAGCGGGAGTTTCCGGGGAGCTGTTTTTT

J gene: TRBJ1-2
clone size: NA
D gene: NA
V gene: TRBV5-1
CDR3 protein: CASIFLTEKDYGYTF
CDR3 DNA: TGCGCCAGCATCTTCCTGACGGAGAAGGACTATGGCTACACCTTC